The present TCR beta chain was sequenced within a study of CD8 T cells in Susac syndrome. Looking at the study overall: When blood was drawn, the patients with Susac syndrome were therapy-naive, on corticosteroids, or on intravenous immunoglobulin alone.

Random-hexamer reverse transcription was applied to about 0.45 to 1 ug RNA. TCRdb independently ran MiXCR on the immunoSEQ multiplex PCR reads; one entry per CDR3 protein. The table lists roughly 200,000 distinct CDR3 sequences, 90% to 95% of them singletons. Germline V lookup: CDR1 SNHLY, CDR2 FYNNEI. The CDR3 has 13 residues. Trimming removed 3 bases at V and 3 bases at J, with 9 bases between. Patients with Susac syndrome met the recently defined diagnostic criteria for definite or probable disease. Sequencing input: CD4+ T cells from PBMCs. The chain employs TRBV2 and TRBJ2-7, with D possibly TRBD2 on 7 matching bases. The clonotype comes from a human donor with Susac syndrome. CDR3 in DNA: TGTGCCAGCAGTGAGCGGGGGCTCTACGAGCAGTACTTC. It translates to CASSERGLYEQYF.